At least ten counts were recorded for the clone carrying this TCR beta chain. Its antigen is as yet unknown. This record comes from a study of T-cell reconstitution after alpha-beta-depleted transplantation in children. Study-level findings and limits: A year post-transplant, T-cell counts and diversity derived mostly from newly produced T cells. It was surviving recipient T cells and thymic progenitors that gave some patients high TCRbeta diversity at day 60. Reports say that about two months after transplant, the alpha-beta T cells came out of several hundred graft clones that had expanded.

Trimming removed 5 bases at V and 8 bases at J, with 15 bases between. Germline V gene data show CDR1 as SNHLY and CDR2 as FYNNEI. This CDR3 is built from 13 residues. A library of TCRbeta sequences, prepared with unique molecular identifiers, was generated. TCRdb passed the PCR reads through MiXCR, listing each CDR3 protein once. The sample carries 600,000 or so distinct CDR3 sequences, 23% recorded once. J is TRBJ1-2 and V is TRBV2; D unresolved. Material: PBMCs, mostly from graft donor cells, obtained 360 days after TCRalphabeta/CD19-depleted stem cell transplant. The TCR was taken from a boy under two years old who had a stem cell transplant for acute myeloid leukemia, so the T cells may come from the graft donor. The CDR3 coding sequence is TGTGCCAGCAGTTTCCTTTCTGGACCCGGCTACACCTTC. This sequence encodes CASSFLSGPGYTF. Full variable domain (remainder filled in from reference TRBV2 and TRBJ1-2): EPEVTQTPSHQVTQMGQEVILRCVPISNHLYFYWYRQILGQKVEFLVSFYNNEISEKSEIFDDQFSVERPDGSNFTLKIRSTKLEDSAMYFCASSFLSGPGYTFGSGTRLTVV.